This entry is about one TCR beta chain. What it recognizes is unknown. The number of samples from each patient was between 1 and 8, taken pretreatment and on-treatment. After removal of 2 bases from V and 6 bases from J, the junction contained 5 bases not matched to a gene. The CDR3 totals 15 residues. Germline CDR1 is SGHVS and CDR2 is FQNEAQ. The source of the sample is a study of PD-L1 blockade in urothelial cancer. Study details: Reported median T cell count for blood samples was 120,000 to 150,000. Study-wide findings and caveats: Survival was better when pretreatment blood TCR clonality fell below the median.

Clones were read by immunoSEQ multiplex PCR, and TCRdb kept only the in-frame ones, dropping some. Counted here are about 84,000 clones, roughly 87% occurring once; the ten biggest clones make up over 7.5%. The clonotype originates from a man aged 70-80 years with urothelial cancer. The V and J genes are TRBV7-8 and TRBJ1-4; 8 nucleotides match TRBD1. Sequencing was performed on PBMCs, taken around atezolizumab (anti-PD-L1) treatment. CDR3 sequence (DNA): TGTGCCAGCAGCTTAACCAGGGGGCATTATGAAAAACTGTTTTTT. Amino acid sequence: CASSLTRGHYEKLFF.